The clone carrying this T cell receptor (beta chain) was recorded a few times. The data derive from a study of T cell repertoires in cytomegalovirus infection. On the study more broadly: Public TCR beta signatures marked donors with CMV infection and the matching HLA.

One entry per CDR3 protein results from TCRdb running MiXCR on the reads. The sample has fewer than 200,000 distinct CDR3 sequences, under 25% seen once. CDR3 length equals 15 residues. The V gene's germline CDR1 is ENHRY and CDR2 SYGVKD. The ends lost 6 bases at V and 4 bases at J; junction bases unmatched: 5. The rearrangement uses TRBV10-3 and TRBJ2-3; 12 nucleotides line up with TRBD2. This receptor was identified in a human donor in good health (CMV status not recorded). Some clones in this sample may be carry-over from other donors' samples. Sequences were obtained from PBMCs. The CDR3 reads CAISRLAGDADTQYF. The CDR3 bases are TGTGCCATCAGCCGACTAGCGGGGGATGCAGATACGCAGTATTTT.